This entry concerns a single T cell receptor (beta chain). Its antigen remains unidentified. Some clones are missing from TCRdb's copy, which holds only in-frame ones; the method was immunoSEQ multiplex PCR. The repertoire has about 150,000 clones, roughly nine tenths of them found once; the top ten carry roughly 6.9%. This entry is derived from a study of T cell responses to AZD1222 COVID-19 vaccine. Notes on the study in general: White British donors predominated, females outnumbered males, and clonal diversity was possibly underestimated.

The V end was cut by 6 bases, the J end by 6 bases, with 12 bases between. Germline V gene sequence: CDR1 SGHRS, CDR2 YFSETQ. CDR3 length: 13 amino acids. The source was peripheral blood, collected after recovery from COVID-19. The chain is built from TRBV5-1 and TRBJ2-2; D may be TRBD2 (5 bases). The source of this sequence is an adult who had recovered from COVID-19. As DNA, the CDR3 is TGCGCCAGCATCAACCCCGGGGCCGGGGAGCTGTTTTTT. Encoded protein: CASINPGAGELFF.